This T cell receptor (beta chain) is from a study of blood T cell repertoires in COVID-19. About the study: From the United States, Italy and Spain came samples of acute and convalescent COVID-19.

Using immunoSEQ multiplex PCR, the repertoire was profiled, and TCRdb retains in-frame clones only, with some absent. This table holds over 200,000 clones, about 91% found once. Per germline, CDR1 LNHNV and CDR2 YYDKDF (reference sequence). CDR3 length: 16 amino acids. The trim removed 0 bases at V and 5 bases at J, leaving 6 bases unmatched. The source is a man aged 18 to 30 with active or convalescent COVID-19. The sequencing sample was made of peripheral blood. The chain combines TRBV15 with TRBJ2-7, with 11 bases aligning to TRBD2. CDR3 nucleotides: TGTGCCACCAGCAGAGAGGACCTAGCGGGAGGACACGAGCAGTACTTC. Encoded protein: CATSREDLAGGHEQYF.